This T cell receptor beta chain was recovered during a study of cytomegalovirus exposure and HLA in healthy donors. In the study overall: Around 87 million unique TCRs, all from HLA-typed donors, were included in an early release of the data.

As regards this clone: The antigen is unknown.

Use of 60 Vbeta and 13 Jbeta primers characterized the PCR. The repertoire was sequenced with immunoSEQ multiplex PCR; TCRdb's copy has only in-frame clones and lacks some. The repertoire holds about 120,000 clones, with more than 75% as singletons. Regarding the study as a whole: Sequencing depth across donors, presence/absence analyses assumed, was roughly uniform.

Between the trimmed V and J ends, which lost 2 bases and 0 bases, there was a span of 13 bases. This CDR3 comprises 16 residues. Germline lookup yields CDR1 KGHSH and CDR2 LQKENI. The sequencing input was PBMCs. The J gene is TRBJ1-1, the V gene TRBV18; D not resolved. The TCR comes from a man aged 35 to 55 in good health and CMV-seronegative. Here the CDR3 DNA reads TGTGCCAGCTCACCATTGGAGGGCCAATTGAACACTGAAGCTTTCTTT. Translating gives CASSPLEGQLNTEAFF.